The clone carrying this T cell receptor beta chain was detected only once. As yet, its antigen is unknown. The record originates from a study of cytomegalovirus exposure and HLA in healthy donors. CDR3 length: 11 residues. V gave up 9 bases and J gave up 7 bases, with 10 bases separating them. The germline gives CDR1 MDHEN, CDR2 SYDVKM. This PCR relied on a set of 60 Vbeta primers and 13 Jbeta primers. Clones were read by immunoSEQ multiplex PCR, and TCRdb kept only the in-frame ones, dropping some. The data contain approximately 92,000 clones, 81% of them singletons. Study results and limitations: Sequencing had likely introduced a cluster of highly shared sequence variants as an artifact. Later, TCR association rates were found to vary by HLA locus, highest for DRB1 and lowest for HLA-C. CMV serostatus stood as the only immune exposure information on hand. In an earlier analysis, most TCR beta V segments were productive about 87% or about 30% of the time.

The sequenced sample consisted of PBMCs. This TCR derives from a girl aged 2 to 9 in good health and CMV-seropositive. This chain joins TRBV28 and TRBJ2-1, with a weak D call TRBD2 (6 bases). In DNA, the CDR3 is TGTGCCAGTAGTAGCGGAAATGAGCAGTTCTTC. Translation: CASSSGNEQFF.